This T cell receptor (beta chain) was captured by sequencing in a study of blood T cell repertoires in COVID-19. Study background: Sources were T cells, B-cell-depleted T cells, or PBMCs; the material itself was cDNA or gDNA.

With 5 bases removed from V and 3 bases from J, the gap between germline ends came to 16 bases. CDR3 size: 15 residues. CDR1 and CDR2 (germline): LGHNA, YNFKEQ. The assay was immunoSEQ multiplex PCR, and TCRdb's table has in-frame clones only and misses some. The data hold about 55,000 clones, with about four fifths observed a single time. This clonotype was obtained from a human donor in a cohort sampled during active or convalescent COVID-19. The chain is built from TRBV4-2 and TRBJ1-2; D is possibly TRBD1 (6 bases). Sequenced: peripheral blood. The CDR3 DNA sequence: TGTGCCAGCAGCTCACCGGCAGGGGCCGACTATGGCTACACCTTC. Translated: CASSSPAGADYGYTF.